Each of the 2 T cell receptor beta chains below was sequenced from the same sample in a study of CXCR3-negative and CXCR3-positive naive CD8 T cells. UMI-labeled TRB cDNA libraries were prepared by 5' RACE. TCRdb re-called the 5' RACE reads, yielding one record per CDR3 amino acid sequence without DNA. The listing records about 56,000 distinct CDR3 sequences. Sequenced material: memory CD8+ T cells from blood. The receptor source for this set is a human donor in good health. Some clones in this sample may be carry-over from other donors' samples.

The V call is TRBV29-1, the J call TRBJ2-1; TCRdb selects TRBD1, and the lack of DNA leaves this call unchecked. The CDR3 runs 13 residues. CDR1 SQVTM and CDR2 ANQGSEA come from the germline V gene. This chain's CDR3 is CSVGNGGYGEQFF.

This chain joins TRBV7-8 and TRBJ2-1; there is no DNA to check the TCRdb D call of TRBD1. CDR3 size: 16 residues. The germline V gene encodes CDR1 SGHVS and CDR2 FQNEAQ. This chain's CDR3 is CASSPNRQGFRNEQFF. The full variable domain, in which reference TRBV7-8 and TRBJ2-1 provide the parts outside the CDR3, is GAGVSQSPRYKVAKRGQDVALRCDPISGHVSLFWYQQALGQGPEFLTYFQNEAQLDKSGLPSDRFFAERPEGSVSTLKIQRTQQEDSAVYLCASSPNRQGFRNEQFFGPGTRLTVL.